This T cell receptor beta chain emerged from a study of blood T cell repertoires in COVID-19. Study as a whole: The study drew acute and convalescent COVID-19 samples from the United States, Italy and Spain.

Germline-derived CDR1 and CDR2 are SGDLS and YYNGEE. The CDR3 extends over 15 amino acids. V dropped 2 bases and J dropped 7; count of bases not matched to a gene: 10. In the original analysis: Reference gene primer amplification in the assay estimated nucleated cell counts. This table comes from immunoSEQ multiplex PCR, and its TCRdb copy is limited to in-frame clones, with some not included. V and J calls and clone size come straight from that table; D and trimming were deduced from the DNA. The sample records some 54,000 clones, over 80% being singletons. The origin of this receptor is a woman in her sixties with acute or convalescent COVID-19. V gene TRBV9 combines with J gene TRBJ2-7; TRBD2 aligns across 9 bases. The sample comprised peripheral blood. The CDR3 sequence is CASSVAGGRSGEQYF. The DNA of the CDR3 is TGTGCCAGCAGCGTCGCGGGGGGGCGGTCGGGGGAGCAGTACTTC.